This TCR beta chain was sequenced in a study of identical twins. Germline loops: CDR1 MNHEY, CDR2 SVGEGT. This CDR3 has 12 amino acids. V gave up 7 bases and J gave up 9 bases; unmatched junction bases: 4. TCRdb ran MiXCR on the 5' RACE reads and lists one entry per CDR3 protein. The sample carries around 510,000 distinct CDR3 sequences, around an eighth recorded once. In addition, the sample was reused for a study of yellow fever vaccine responses in identical twins.

The receptor's source is a woman aged 18-29 years in good health. The sample taken for sequencing was CD4+ T cells sorted from blood. The chain combines TRBV6-2 or TRBV6-3 with TRBJ2-2; 8 nucleotides match TRBD2. The CDR3 DNA reads TGTGCCAGCAATGAGCGGGAGTGGGAGCTGTTTTTT. Translated: CASNEREWELFF.